This TCR beta chain is from a study of blood T cell repertoires in COVID-19. As for the study in general: Sources were T cells, B-cell-depleted T cells, or PBMCs; the material itself was cDNA or gDNA.

The CDR3 length is 15 residues. CDR1 and CDR2 from the germline V gene are LNHDA and SQIVND (reference sequence). V shed 6 bases and J 6 bases; nucleotides not matched to a gene: 11. As handled by the study authors: The assay estimated nucleated cells by amplifying reference gene primers. Libraries were prepared by immunoSEQ multiplex PCR; TCRdb keeps only in-frame clonotypes and omits some of them. V, J and clone size are taken as reported in that table, and D and trimming were inferred from the DNA itself. The sample yields 200,000 to 250,000 clones, approximately 82% seen once. The chain uses TRBV19 and TRBJ1-2, with 9 bases fitting TRBD1. This sequence was found in a woman at least 80 years old with acute or convalescent COVID-19. Sequenced material: peripheral blood. This CDR3 reads CASSLADRGLNGYTF. CDR3 in DNA: TGTGCCAGTAGCCTGGCGGACAGGGGACTTAATGGCTACACCTTC.